This T cell receptor (beta chain) was identified in a study of OX40 agonist ivuxolimab in advanced cancers. TCRdb's copy holds only in-frame clones and misses some; the assay was immunoSEQ multiplex PCR. The sample lists 100,000 to 130,000 clones; approximately 90% were seen once. Germline trimming cut 4 bases from V and 4 bases from J; bases unmatched to any gene: 7. The CDR3 runs to 17 residues. The rearrangement joins TRBV6-7 to TRBJ2-3; 14 positions agree with TRBD2. TRBV6-7 is sorted into the ORF group, with uncertain function. The receptor comes from an adult with an advanced solid tumor such as melanoma, head and neck, liver or kidney cancer. This specimen consisted of CD4+ or CD8+ T cells sorted from blood, obtained in a trial of the OX40 agonist ivuxolimab. CDR3 loop: CASSSGTSGSGADTQYF. In DNA form, the CDR3 reads TGTGCCAGCAGTTCAGGGACTAGCGGGAGTGGGGCAGATACGCAGTATTTT.